The 27 T cell receptor beta chains listed next were all sequenced from one sample in a study of OX40 agonist ivuxolimab in advanced cancers. TCRdb keeps only in-frame clones here, not all; method: immunoSEQ multiplex PCR. This sample has around 140,000 clones, with 85% to 95% found just once. The sample was CD4+ or CD8+ T cells sorted from blood, taken in a trial of the OX40 agonist ivuxolimab. The receptors originated from an adult with an advanced solid tumor such as melanoma, head and neck, liver or kidney cancer.

This rearrangement joins TRBV6-5 to TRBJ1-2; D is perhaps TRBD1 (5 bases). CDR3 length: 10 amino acids. V was cut by 8 bases and J by 7 bases, with 8 bases left in between. Germline assignment: CDR1 MNHEY and CDR2 SVGAGI. CDR3 coding DNA: TGTGCCAGCGGCCAGGGTGGCTACACCTTC. This sequence encodes CASGQGGYTF.

V is TRBV28 and J is TRBJ2-1, with D possibly TRBD2 on 6 matching bases. Germline CDR1 and CDR2: MDHEN and SYDVKM. There are 15 residues in the CDR3. The V gene lost 4 bases and the J gene lost 8 bases, with 18 bases spanning the gap. CDR3 bases: TGTGCCAGCAGTTCCCCCGGGGACTGGTGGGATGAGCAGTTCTTC. Translated: CASSSPGDWWDEQFF.

This clone was recorded once. The chain is built from TRBV2 and TRBJ2-7; 9 nucleotides match TRBD1. This CDR3 contains 17 residues. Germline V gene sequence: CDR1 SNHLY, CDR2 FYNNEI. J gave up 0 bases and V 6 bases, and 12 bases lay outside the gene matches. CDR3 sequence reads: CASRIFLTGQGSYEQYF. In DNA form, the CDR3 reads TGTGCCAGCAGGATTTTCCTTACGGGACAGGGCTCCTACGAGCAGTACTTC.

The chain joins TRBV4-3 to TRBJ1-2; 9 bases are a match to TRBD1. The CDR3 is made up of 13 amino acids. The V and J ends lost 4 bases and 8 bases, in that order; junction bases with no gene match: 5. CDR1 and CDR2 (germline): LGHNA, YSLEER. The CDR3 reads CASSRTGVEGYTF. Here the CDR3 DNA reads TGCGCCAGCAGCCGGACAGGGGTAGAGGGCTACACCTTC.

The V and J genes are TRBV27 and TRBJ2-7; no clear D gene. Per the germline V gene, CDR1 is MNHEY and CDR2 is SMNVEV (reference sequence). V lost 2 bases to trimming and J lost 0 bases, with 14 bases between them. This CDR3 region has 16 residues. CDR3 region: CASSLMLPLSSYEQYF. CDR3 coding DNA: TGTGCCAGCAGTTTAATGCTGCCTCTGAGCTCCTACGAGCAGTACTTC.

This clone has a handful of counts. V is TRBV7-2 and J is TRBJ2-5; D not resolved. The CDR3 covers 12 residues. The V end was cut by 0 bases, the J end by 7 bases, with 6 bases between. Germline-derived CDR1 and CDR2 are SGHTA and FQGNSA. This chain's CDR3 is CASSLATGTQYF. DNA for the CDR3: TGTGCCAGCAGCTTAGCCACGGGGACCCAGTACTTC.

The chain is built from TRBV28 and TRBJ1-2; D perhaps matches TRBD1 (6 bases). V shed 5 bases and J shed 8 bases, with 12 bases lying between them. This CDR3 spans 12 amino acids. The germline gives CDR1 MDHEN, CDR2 SYDVKM. CDR3 sequence: CASSRDISGYTF. The CDR3 DNA reads as TGTGCCAGCAGTCGGGACATAAGCGGCTACACCTTC.

The rearrangement uses TRBV28 and TRBJ1-1, with 8 nucleotides matching TRBD1. The germline V gene has CDR1 MDHEN and CDR2 SYDVKM. The J segment lost 4 bases and the V segment lost 6 bases, leaving 16 bases of the junction unmatched. This CDR3 is built from 17 residues. The CDR3 nucleotides are TGTGCCAGCAGCGGACAGGGAGGGATTGGTAGTGGCACTGAAGCTTTCTTT. The encoded protein is CASSGQGGIGSGTEAFF.

The gene calls are TRBV5-4 and TRBJ1-4; TRBD1 matches at 7 bases. The V segment lost 4 bases and the J segment 5 bases; nucleotides outside the gene matches: 8. The CDR3 extends over 15 amino acids. Germline V gives CDR1 SGHNT, CDR2 YYREEE (reference sequence). The CDR3 DNA sequence: TGTGCCAGCAGCATAAACAGGGGATTGAATGAAAAACTGTTTTTT. Protein: CASSINRGLNEKLFF.

The V and J genes are TRBV6-4 and TRBJ1-3; 7 positions match TRBD1. Germline V CDR1 and CDR2: MRHNA, SNTAGT. This CDR3 is 16 amino acids long. V dropped 5 bases and J dropped 0; count of bases not matched to a gene: 7. CDR3 sequence (DNA): TGTGCCAGCAGTCAACAGGGGCCCTTCTCTGGAAACACCATATATTTT. Protein product: CASSQQGPFSGNTIYF.

The V call is TRBV7-9, the J call TRBJ2-3; 9 bases agree with TRBD1. This CDR3 is built from 13 residues. After removal of 3 bases from V and 8 bases from J, the junction contained 3 bases not matched to a gene. Per germline, CDR1 SEHNR and CDR2 FQNEAQ (reference sequence). As DNA, the CDR3 is TGTGCCAGCAGCTTCGGGACAGGGATTACGCAGTATTTT. It translates to CASSFGTGITQYF. Together with reference TRBV7-9 and TRBJ2-3, the CDR3 gives the full variable domain: DTGVSQNPRHKITKRGQNVTFRCDPISEHNRLYWYRQTLGQGPEFLTYFQNEAQLEKSRLLSDRFSAERPKGSFSTLEIQRTEQGDSAMYLCASSFGTGITQYFGPGTRLTVL.

V is TRBV5-1 and J is TRBJ1-5; 7 bases match TRBD1. CDR1 and CDR2 (germline): SGHRS, YFSETQ. CDR3 length: 15 residues. The J segment lost 4 bases and the V segment lost 4 bases, leaving 8 bases of the junction unmatched. This CDR3 reads CASSLGAGGNQPQHF. The CDR3 DNA sequence: TGCGCCAGCAGCCTAGGGGCAGGGGGGAATCAGCCCCAGCATTTT. Based on the CDR3 plus reference TRBV5-1 and TRBJ1-5, the full variable domain is KAGVTQTPRYLIKTRGQQVTLSCSPISGHRSVSWYQQTPGQGLQFLFEYFSETQRNKGNFPGRFSGRQFSNSRSEMNVSTLELGDSALYLCASSLGAGGNQPQHFGDGTRLSIL.

This clone was observed a single time. This chain connects TRBV10-3 to TRBJ2-7, with TRBD1 identical over 8 bases. The CDR3 spans 14 residues. V gave up 3 bases and J gave up 2 bases; unmatched junction bases: 3. In germline, CDR1 is ENHRY, CDR2 SYGVKD. CDR3 in DNA: TGTGCCATCAGTGATTCACAGGGGGCCTACGAGCAGTACTTC. Protein: CAISDSQGAYEQYF.

The chain combines TRBV28 with TRBJ2-1, with 7 bases identical to TRBD1. V lost 2 bases, J lost 0 bases, and 1 base stayed unmatched. CDR1 is MDHEN and CDR2 is SYDVKM in the germline V gene. There are 15 residues in the CDR3. The CDR3, as DNA: TGTGCCAGCAGTTTAAGGGGGCGCTCCTACAATGAGCAGTTCTTC. The encoded protein is CASSLRGRSYNEQFF.

This clone appeared once. The chain recombines TRBV14 with TRBJ1-6, with 8 bases aligning to TRBD1. This CDR3 contains 16 residues. Per germline, CDR1 SGHDN and CDR2 FVKESK. After removal of 6 bases from V and 0 bases from J, the junction contained 4 bases not matched to a gene. CDR3 sequence (DNA): TGTGCCAGCAGGCTTGGACAGGGCTCCTATAATTCACCCCTCCACTTT. As protein: CASRLGQGSYNSPLHF. The full variable domain, in which reference TRBV14 and TRBJ1-6 provide the parts outside the CDR3, is EAGVTQFPSHSVIEKGQTVTLRCDPISGHDNLYWYRRVMGKEIKFLLHFVKESKQDESGMPNNRFLAERTGGTYSTLKVQPAELEDSGVYFCASRLGQGSYNSPLHFGNGTRLTVT.

The chain couples TRBV28 to TRBJ1-1, with 8 bases fitting TRBD1. The CDR3 totals 14 residues. CDR1 MDHEN and CDR2 SYDVKM come from the germline V gene. The ends lost 4 bases at V and 4 bases at J; junction bases unmatched: 5. CDR3 coding DNA: TGTGCCAGCAGTTCAGGACAGGGTGGCACTGAAGCTTTCTTT. Residues: CASSSGQGGTEAFF.

V gene TRBV28 combines with J gene TRBJ1-1; a weak D match, TRBD1 (6 bases). Germline CDR1 is MDHEN and CDR2 is SYDVKM. The germline V and J ends were trimmed by 4 bases and 1 base, with 10 bases remaining between them. CDR3 length: 14 amino acids. The CDR3 is CASSYLTGNTEAFF. In DNA form, the CDR3 reads TGTGCCAGCAGTTACCTGACAGGGAACACTGAAGCTTTCTTT.

The chain recombines TRBV9 with TRBJ1-2; TRBD1 is a possible D gene (5 bases). Germline lookup yields CDR1 SGDLS and CDR2 YYNGEE. The V and J ends lost 0 bases and 5 bases respectively, with 17 bases between them. CDR3 length equals 16 residues. Written as DNA, the CDR3 is TGTGCCAGCAGCGTAGAGGCAGGGAGGGGACCTTATGGCTACACCTTC. It translates to CASSVEAGRGPYGYTF.

The V gene is TRBV27, the J gene TRBJ2-3; perhaps TRBD1 as D (6 bases). Trimming stripped 6 bases from V and 1 base from J, with 11 bases between. The CDR3 totals 14 residues. The germline V gene has CDR1 MNHEY and CDR2 SMNVEV (reference sequence). The CDR3 reads CASRRGTRTDTQYF. CDR3 bases: TGTGCCAGCAGGAGGGGGACCCGCACAGATACGCAGTATTTT.

This chain joins TRBV28 and TRBJ1-2; no reliable D call. CDR1 is MDHEN, CDR2 SYDVKM, per germline. This CDR3 contains 16 residues. The V end lost 6 bases, the J end lost 3 bases, and 20 bases lay between the germline ends. This CDR3 is CASSRSLGPNHYGYTF. The DNA for the CDR3 is TGTGCCAGCAGCCGATCCCTCGGGCCGAATCACTATGGCTACACCTTC.

This chain connects TRBV7-8 to TRBJ2-7, with 10 bases aligning to TRBD1. The CDR3 length is 15 residues. Germline CDR1 and CDR2: SGHVS and FQNEAQ. Trimming cost V 3 bases and J 2 bases; bases outside gene matches: 4. The CDR3 sequence: CASSFDRGRTYEQYF. DNA for the CDR3: TGTGCCAGCAGCTTTGACAGGGGGCGTACCTACGAGCAGTACTTC.

The genes are TRBV28 and TRBJ2-7; TRBD2 matches at 12 bases. The germline gives CDR1 MDHEN, CDR2 SYDVKM. V dropped 3 bases and J dropped 1; count of bases not matched to a gene: 7. This CDR3 is built from 17 residues. The CDR3 sequence: CASSLVVLAGGSYEQYF. The DNA of the CDR3 is TGTGCCAGCAGTTTGGTTGTACTAGCGGGGGGATCCTACGAGCAGTACTTC.

V and J are TRBV18 and TRBJ1-5; D gene uncertain. V was pared by 3 bases and J by 4 bases, with 13 bases between. CDR1 KGHSH and CDR2 LQKENI come from the germline V gene. CDR3 length: 15 amino acids. CDR3 DNA sequence: TGTGCCAGCTCACCGATCGGACTAGGGAATCAGCCCCAGCATTTT. Its protein product is CASSPIGLGNQPQHF.

This chain joins TRBV21-1 and TRBJ2-3; no check of the table's D call, TRBD2, against the DNA was made. TRBV21-1 is annotated as a pseudogene. This CDR3 is 14 amino acids long. The CDR3 here is CASSKGPPGDTQYF. The CDR3 DNA sequence: TGTGCCAGCAGCAAAGGGCCGCCGGGAGATACGCAGTATTTT.

The chain links TRBV7-2 to TRBJ2-7; TRBD1 or TRBD2 may be the D gene (6 bases each). The CDR3 extends over 18 amino acids. V was pared by 1 base and J by 0 bases, with 19 bases between. Germline values: CDR1 SGHTA, CDR2 FQGNSA. The chain's CDR3 is CASSLVGGSRASSYEQYF. The DNA for the CDR3 is TGTGCCAGCAGCTTAGTAGGGGGGTCGCGAGCCTCCTCCTACGAGCAGTACTTC.

The chain links TRBV6-6 to TRBJ1-4; TRBD1 agrees at 7 bases. The CDR3 is 13 amino acids. V lost 6 bases, J lost 7 bases, and 5 bases stayed unmatched. Germline loops: CDR1 MNHNY, CDR2 SVGAGI (reference sequence). DNA of the CDR3: TGTGCCAGCAGCCTTGACAGGGCTGAAAAACTGTTTTTT. Translated: CASSLDRAEKLFF.

The chain has TRBV4-3 and TRBJ1-3; D unresolved. Germline loops: CDR1 LGHNA, CDR2 YSLEER. The V and J ends lost 1 base and 0 bases respectively, with 4 bases between them. This CDR3 has 14 amino acids. The CDR3 loop is CASSQAVSGNTIYF. CDR3 in DNA: TGCGCCAGCAGCCAAGCGGTCTCTGGAAACACCATATATTTT.